This T cell receptor beta chain was sequenced in a study of a mutant IDH1 vaccine in newly diagnosed glioma. Study in general: Patients began vaccination 4-6 weeks after radiotherapy alone, or with temozolomide cycles.

Here immunoSEQ multiplex PCR was the method, and the copy in TCRdb shows in-frame clones only, minus some. The table shows some 50,000 clones, with approximately 84% occurring only once. The time point was: week 47, end of study. Each vaccine dose was 300 ug of mutant IDH1 20-mer peptide, with topical imiquimod. In the case of this clone: Its matching antigen is unknown.

This TCR derives from a woman in her 30s with glioma. Some clones in this sample may be carry-over from other donors' samples. Sequencing was performed on PBMCs, taken from a glioma patient whose treatment included an IDH1 peptide vaccine.

The CDR3 region has the DNA TGCGCCAGCAGCTTGGGCAGGGCCGAGGGTTTCAACTATGGCTACACCTTC. This codes for CASSLGRAEGFNYGYTF. The chain has TRBV5-1 and TRBJ1-2; D might be TRBD1 (5 bases). The CDR3 totals 17 residues. The V and J ends lost 0 bases and 2 bases respectively, with 17 bases between them. Germline V gene lookup returns CDR1 SGHRS and CDR2 YFSETQ.